These 6 T cell receptor beta chains share one sample of origin, sequenced in a study of preoperative IRX-2 immunotherapy in early breast cancer. Repertoires were generated with immunoSEQ multiplex PCR, while TCRdb's copy carries only in-frame clones and drops some. This table holds 20,000 to 25,000 clones, about 90% found once. Treatment meaning: preoperative locoregional IRX-2 cytokine immunotherapy. This specimen consisted of tumor tissue, obtained after IRX-2 immunotherapy. These receptor sequences come from a human donor with breast cancer.

The chain carries TRBV19 and TRBJ2-1; weak D call: TRBD2 (5 bases). V was trimmed by 7 bases and J by 6 bases, leaving 16 bases between them. This CDR3 region has 14 residues. Germline loops: CDR1 LNHDA, CDR2 SQIVND (reference sequence). The CDR3 reads CASNGELGPNEQFF. The CDR3 DNA reads as TGTGCCAGTAACGGGGAGCTCGGTCCCAATGAGCAGTTCTTC.

The chain employs TRBV5-1 and TRBJ1-1; D gene uncertain. Germline V CDR1 and CDR2: SGHRS, YFSETQ. The CDR3 runs to 13 residues. Trimming took off 0 bases at V and 1 base at J, with 4 bases between the two ends. Here the CDR3 reads CASSLAENTEAFF. CDR3 bases: TGCGCCAGCAGCTTGGCGGAGAACACTGAAGCTTTCTTT.

The chain links TRBV28 to TRBJ2-5, with 7 bases lining up with TRBD1. V trimming: 7 bases; J trimming: 0 bases; junction bases outside the gene matches: 11. Germline V gives CDR1 MDHEN, CDR2 SYDVKM. This CDR3 spans 16 amino acids. The CDR3 sequence is CASTLGTASYQETQYF. The CDR3 nucleotides read TGTGCCAGCACCCTAGGGACAGCGTCGTACCAAGAGACCCAGTACTTC.

This clone was seen more than once but under ten times. In DNA, the CDR3 is TGTGCCACGACCCCGGGGGGCGCAGGCCTTGGCTACACCTTC. Its protein product is CATTPGGAGLGYTF. The chain couples TRBV6-1 to TRBJ1-2; D may be TRBD1 (6 bases). The CDR3 has 14 amino acids. Trimming shortened V by 10 bases and J by 7 bases, and 22 bases separated the two germline ends. Germline loops: CDR1 MNHNS, CDR2 SASEGT.

There are a few counts of this clone. V gene TRBV5-8 combines with J gene TRBJ1-5; TRBD1 is a possible D gene (6 bases). The CDR3 is made up of 16 amino acids. CDR1 SGHTS and CDR2 YDEGEE come from the germline V gene. Deletions cut 0 bases from V and 6 bases from J, with 16 bases between. The CDR3 loop reads CASSLERGQVIQPQHF. The DNA for the CDR3 is TGTGCCAGCAGCTTGGAGCGGGGACAAGTCATTCAGCCCCAGCATTTT.

The V and J genes are TRBV6-6 and TRBJ1-2, with 7 bases aligning to TRBD1. The J segment lost 6 bases and the V segment lost 2 bases, leaving 6 bases of the junction unmatched. Germline CDR1 MNHNY, CDR2 SVGAGI (reference sequence). The CDR3 length is 14 residues. The chain's CDR3 is CASSYPGTADGYTF. CDR3 DNA: TGTGCCAGCAGTTACCCCGGGACAGCCGATGGCTACACCTTC.